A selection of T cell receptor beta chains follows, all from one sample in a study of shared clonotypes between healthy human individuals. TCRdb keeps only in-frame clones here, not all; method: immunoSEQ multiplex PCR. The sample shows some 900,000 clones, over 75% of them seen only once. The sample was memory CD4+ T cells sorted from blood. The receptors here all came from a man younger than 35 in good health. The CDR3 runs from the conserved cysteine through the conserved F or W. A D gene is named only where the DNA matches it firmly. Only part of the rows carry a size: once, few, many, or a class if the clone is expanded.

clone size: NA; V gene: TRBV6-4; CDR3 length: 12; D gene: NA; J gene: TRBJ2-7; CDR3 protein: CANESGSYEQYF; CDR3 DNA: TGTGCCAACGAGTCGGGTTCCTACGAGCAGTACTTC
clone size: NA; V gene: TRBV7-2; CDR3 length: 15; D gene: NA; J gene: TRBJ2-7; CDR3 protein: CASSFRDREAYEQYF; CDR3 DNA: TGTGCCAGCAGCTTTAGAGACAGAGAAGCCTACGAGCAGTACTTC
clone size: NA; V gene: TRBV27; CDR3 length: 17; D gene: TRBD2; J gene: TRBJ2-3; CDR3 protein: CASSPRISSGGADTQYF; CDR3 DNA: TGTGCCAGCAGTCCCCGGATTAGTAGCGGGGGGGCAGATACGCAGTATTTT
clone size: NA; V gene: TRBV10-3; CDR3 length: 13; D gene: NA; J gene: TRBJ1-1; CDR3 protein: CAISDGVNTEAFF; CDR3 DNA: TGTGCCATCAGTGACGGGGTTAACACTGAAGCTTTCTTT
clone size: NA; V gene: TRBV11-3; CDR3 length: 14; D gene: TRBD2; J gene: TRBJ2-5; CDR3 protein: CASSPGGSQETQYF; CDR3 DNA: TGTGCCAGCAGCCCCGGGGGGTCCCAAGAGACCCAGTACTTC
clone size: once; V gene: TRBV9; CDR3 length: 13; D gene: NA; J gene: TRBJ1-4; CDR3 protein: CASSVDAGEKLFF; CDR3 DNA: TGTGCCAGCAGCGTAGACGCAGGAGAAAAACTGTTTTTT
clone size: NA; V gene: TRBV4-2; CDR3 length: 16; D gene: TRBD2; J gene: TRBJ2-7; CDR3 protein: CASSLSGTSASYEQYF; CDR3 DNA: TGTGCCAGCAGCCTTTCCGGGACTAGCGCTTCCTACGAGCAGTACTTC
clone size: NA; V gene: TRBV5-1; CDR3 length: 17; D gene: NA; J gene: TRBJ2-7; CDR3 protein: CASTLTPTFDGSYEQYF; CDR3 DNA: TGCGCCAGCACCTTAACCCCAACGTTCGACGGATCCTACGAGCAGTACTTC
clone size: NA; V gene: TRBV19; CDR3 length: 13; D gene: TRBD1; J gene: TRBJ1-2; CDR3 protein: CASSNRGRRGYTF; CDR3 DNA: TGTGCCAGTAGTAACAGGGGGCGCAGGGGCTACACCTTC
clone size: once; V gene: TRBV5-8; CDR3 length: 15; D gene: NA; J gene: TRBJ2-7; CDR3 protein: CASSSRQLAIYEQYF; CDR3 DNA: TGTGCCAGCAGCTCACGACAGCTGGCTATCTACGAGCAGTACTTC
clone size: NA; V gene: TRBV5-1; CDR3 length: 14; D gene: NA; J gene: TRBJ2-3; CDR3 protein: CASSLDSQGTAQYF; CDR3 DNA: TGCGCCAGCAGCTTGGACAGTCAAGGGACCGCGCAGTATTTT
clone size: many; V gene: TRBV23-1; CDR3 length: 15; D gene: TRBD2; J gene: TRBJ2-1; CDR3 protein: CASNVGGGSWDEQFF; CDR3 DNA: TGCGCCAGTAACGTAGGCGGGGGTTCGTGGGATGAGCAGTTCTTC
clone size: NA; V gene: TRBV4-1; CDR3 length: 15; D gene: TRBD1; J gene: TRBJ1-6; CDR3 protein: CASSQGDRGGSPLHF; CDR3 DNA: TGCGCCAGCAGCCAAGGGGACAGGGGAGGCTCACCCCTCCACTTT
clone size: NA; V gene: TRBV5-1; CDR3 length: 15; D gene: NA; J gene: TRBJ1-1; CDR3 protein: CASSLIGGLNTEAFF; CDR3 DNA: TGCGCCAGCAGCTTGATCGGAGGCCTGAACACTGAAGCTTTCTTT
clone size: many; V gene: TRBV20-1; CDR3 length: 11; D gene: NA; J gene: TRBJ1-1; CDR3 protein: CSARENTEAFF; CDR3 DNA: TGCAGTGCTAGAGAGAACACTGAAGCTTTCTTT
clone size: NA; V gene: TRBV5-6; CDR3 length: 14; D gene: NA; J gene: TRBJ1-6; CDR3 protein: CASTRGRNNSPLHF; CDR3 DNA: TGTGCCAGCACCCGAGGACGGAATAATTCACCCCTCCACTTT
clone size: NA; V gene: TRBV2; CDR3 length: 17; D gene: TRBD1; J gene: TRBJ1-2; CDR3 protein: CASSQRDSITQNYGYTF; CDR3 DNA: TGTGCCAGCAGTCAAAGGGACAGCATAACTCAGAACTATGGCTACACCTTC
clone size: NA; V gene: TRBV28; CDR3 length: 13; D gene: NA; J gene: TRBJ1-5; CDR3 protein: CASSSDWNQPQHF; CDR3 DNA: TGTGCCAGCAGTTCGGACTGGAATCAGCCCCAGCATTTT
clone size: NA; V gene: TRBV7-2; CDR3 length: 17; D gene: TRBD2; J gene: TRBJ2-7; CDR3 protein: CASSSIPPGLAPREQYF; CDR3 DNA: TGTGCCAGCAGCAGCATCCCACCGGGACTAGCGCCCCGGGAGCAGTACTTC
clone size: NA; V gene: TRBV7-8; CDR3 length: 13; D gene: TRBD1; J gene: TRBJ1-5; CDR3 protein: CASSTNRGQPQHF; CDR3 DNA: TGTGCCAGCAGCACAAACAGGGGCCAGCCCCAGCATTTT
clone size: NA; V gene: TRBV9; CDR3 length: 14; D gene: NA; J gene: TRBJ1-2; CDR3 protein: CASSAQGSSYGYTF; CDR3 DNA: TGTGCCAGCAGCGCCCAGGGAAGTAGCTATGGCTACACCTTC
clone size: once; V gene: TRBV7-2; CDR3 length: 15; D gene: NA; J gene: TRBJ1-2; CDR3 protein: CASSRGAPGVYGYTF; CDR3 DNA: TGTGCCAGCAGCCGAGGGGCCCCTGGAGTCTATGGCTACACCTTC
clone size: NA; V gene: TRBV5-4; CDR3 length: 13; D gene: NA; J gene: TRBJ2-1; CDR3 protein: CASSLRGVNEQFF; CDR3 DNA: TGTGCCAGCAGCTTGAGGGGGGTCAATGAGCAGTTCTTC
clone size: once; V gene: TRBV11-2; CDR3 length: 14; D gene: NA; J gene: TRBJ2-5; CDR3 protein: CASSLGGFKETQYF; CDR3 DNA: TGTGCCAGCAGCCTAGGGGGTTTTAAAGAGACCCAGTACTTC
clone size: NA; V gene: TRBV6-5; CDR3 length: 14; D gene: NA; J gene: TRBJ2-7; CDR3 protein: CASSQGTISYEQYF; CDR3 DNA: TGTGCCAGCAGTCAAGGTACCATTTCCTACGAGCAGTACTTC
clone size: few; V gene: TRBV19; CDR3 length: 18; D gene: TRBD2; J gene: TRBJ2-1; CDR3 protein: CASSPGRSGGPLRNEQFF; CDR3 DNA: TGTGCCAGTAGTCCCGGCCGGAGCGGGGGGCCCCTAAGAAATGAGCAGTTCTTC
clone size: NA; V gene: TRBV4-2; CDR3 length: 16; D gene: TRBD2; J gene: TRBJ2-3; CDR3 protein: CASSQGLAGVSDTQYF; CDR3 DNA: TGTGCCAGCAGCCAAGGACTAGCGGGAGTGTCAGATACGCAGTATTTT
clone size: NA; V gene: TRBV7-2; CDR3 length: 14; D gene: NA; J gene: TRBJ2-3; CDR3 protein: CASSGGSGTDTQYF; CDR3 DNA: TGTGCCAGCAGCGGGGGAAGCGGCACAGATACGCAGTATTTT
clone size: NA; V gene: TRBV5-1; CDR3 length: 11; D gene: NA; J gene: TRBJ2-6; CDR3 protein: CASSLAGVLTF; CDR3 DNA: TGCGCCAGCAGCTTGGCAGGCGTCCTGACTTTC
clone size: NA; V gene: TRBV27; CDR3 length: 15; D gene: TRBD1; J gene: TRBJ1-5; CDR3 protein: CARIVLDREEQPQHF; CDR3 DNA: TGTGCCAGGATTGTCTTGGACAGGGAGGAGCAGCCCCAGCATTTT
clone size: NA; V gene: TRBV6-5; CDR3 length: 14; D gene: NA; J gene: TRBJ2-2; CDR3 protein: CASRGPLNTGELFF; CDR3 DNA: TGTGCCAGCAGGGGGCCCCTGAACACCGGGGAGCTGTTTTTT
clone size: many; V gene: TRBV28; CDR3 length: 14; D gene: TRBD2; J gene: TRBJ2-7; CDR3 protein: CATLSGGGYYEQYF; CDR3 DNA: TGTGCCACACTCTCGGGAGGGGGATACTACGAGCAGTACTTC
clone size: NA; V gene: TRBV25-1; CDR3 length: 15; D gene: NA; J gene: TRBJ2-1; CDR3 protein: CASSPFLTGLNEQFF; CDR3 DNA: TGTGCCAGCAGCCCATTCTTAACAGGGTTGAATGAGCAGTTCTTC